Listed here is a single T cell receptor (beta chain). In the source study's methods: Amplifying reference gene primers gave estimates of nucleated cell counts. The repertoire was sequenced with immunoSEQ multiplex PCR; TCRdb's copy has only in-frame clones and lacks some. V and J calls and clone size follow that table, whereas D and trimming were derived from the DNA. The table includes about 130,000 clones, approximately 81% detected once. This entry belongs to a study of blood T cell repertoires in COVID-19. Across the study: The samples span acute and convalescent COVID-19 from the United States, Italy and Spain. PBMCs, B-cell-depleted T cells, or T cells were the source of the cDNA or gDNA that made up the material.

CDR1 and CDR2 from the germline V gene are SGHRS and YFSETQ. The CDR3 length is 17 residues. V dropped 0 bases and J dropped 0 bases, with 10 bases sitting between them. The receptor's source is a woman aged 50 to 60 with acute or convalescent COVID-19. Material for sequencing was peripheral blood. The chain couples TRBV5-1 to TRBJ1-6; D is uncertain. The CDR3 is CASSLEGGSSYNSPLHF. Here the CDR3 DNA reads TGCGCCAGCAGCTTGGAAGGCGGAAGCTCCTATAATTCACCCCTCCACTTT.